This is a list of T cell receptor beta chains from one sample in a study of blood T cell repertoires in COVID-19. Assay: immunoSEQ multiplex PCR; the TCRdb copy retains only in-frame clones and omits some. The table has more than 300,000 clones, roughly 86% seen once. The sample comprised peripheral blood. Receptor source: a woman in her 30s with COVID-19, enrolled during active disease. Both conserved end residues are part of each CDR3. The D gene is left open where the match is weak. Size values are once, few and many counts, or a class for expanded clones, and some rows have none.

d_call: -
clone_size: -
j_call: TRBJ2-3
v_call: TRBV29-1
cdr3_nt: TGCAGCGTGGGAGAGGTTAGCACAGATACGCAGTATTTT
cdr3_aa: CSVGEVSTDTQYF

d_call: -
clone_size: -
j_call: TRBJ2-2
v_call: TRBV7-2
cdr3_nt: TGTGCCAGCAGCTTAGTAGCGAACACCGGGGAGCTGTTTTTT
cdr3_aa: CASSLVANTGELFF

d_call: TRBD1
clone_size: -
j_call: TRBJ1-6
v_call: TRBV6-1
cdr3_nt: TGTGCCAGCAGTGCTCCGGGACAGGGGTCCTATAATTCACCCCTCCACTTT
cdr3_aa: CASSAPGQGSYNSPLHF

d_call: TRBD1
clone_size: -
j_call: TRBJ1-2
v_call: TRBV25-1
cdr3_nt: TGTGCCAGTGGACAGGGGGCCTATGGCTACACCTTC
cdr3_aa: CASGQGAYGYTF

d_call: -
clone_size: once
j_call: TRBJ1-5
v_call: TRBV19
cdr3_nt: TGTGCCAGTAGTATCCGGCAGGCTAGCAATCAGCCCCAGCATTTT
cdr3_aa: CASSIRQASNQPQHF

d_call: -
clone_size: -
j_call: TRBJ2-5
v_call: TRBV19
cdr3_nt: TGTGCCAGTAGTACGTTAACCCCCTTGGCGGGGGCCGAAGAGACCCAGTACTTC
cdr3_aa: CASSTLTPLAGAEETQYF

d_call: -
clone_size: -
j_call: TRBJ2-5
v_call: TRBV7-7
cdr3_nt: TGTGCCAGCAGCTTAGGGTACAGACCCGAAGAGACCCAGTACTTC
cdr3_aa: CASSLGYRPEETQYF

d_call: TRBD1
clone_size: -
j_call: TRBJ1-3
v_call: TRBV2
cdr3_nt: TGTGCCAGCAGTCGAGGACAGGGAGCTGGAAACACCATATATTTT
cdr3_aa: CASSRGQGAGNTIYF

d_call: -
clone_size: -
j_call: TRBJ1-2
v_call: TRBV2
cdr3_nt: TGTGCCAGCAGTGACCGAGGCTATGGCTACACCTTC
cdr3_aa: CASSDRGYGYTF

d_call: TRBD1
clone_size: -
j_call: TRBJ2-1
v_call: TRBV6-5
cdr3_nt: TGTGCCAGCAGACGCCGGGACAGGGGGCAGGATGAGCAGTTCTTC
cdr3_aa: CASRRRDRGQDEQFF

d_call: TRBD1
clone_size: -
j_call: TRBJ1-2
v_call: TRBV10-3
cdr3_nt: TGTGCCATCAGGATGACAGGGGGGAGCTATGGCTACACCTTC
cdr3_aa: CAIRMTGGSYGYTF

d_call: -
clone_size: -
j_call: TRBJ1-5
v_call: TRBV2
cdr3_nt: TGTGCCAGCAGTGAGTACCCATCTAAGCCCCAGCATTTT
cdr3_aa: CASSEYPSKPQHF

d_call: -
clone_size: -
j_call: TRBJ2-7
v_call: TRBV7-2
cdr3_nt: TGTGCCAGCAGCTTAGACGGCCGGGGCTACGAGCAGTACTTC
cdr3_aa: CASSLDGRGYEQYF

d_call: -
clone_size: -
j_call: TRBJ2-5
v_call: TRBV19
cdr3_nt: TGTGCCAGTAGCAGGGGACCCGGCGGTTGGACCCAGTACTTC
cdr3_aa: CASSRGPGGWTQYF

d_call: TRBD1
clone_size: -
j_call: TRBJ1-6
v_call: TRBV5-4
cdr3_nt: TGTGCCAGCAGCGACGCAACAGGGGACTCACCCCTCCACTTT
cdr3_aa: CASSDATGDSPLHF

d_call: -
clone_size: -
j_call: TRBJ1-1
v_call: TRBV30
cdr3_nt: TGTGCCTGGAGTCGGGGGAGGAGTGAAGCTTTCTTT
cdr3_aa: CAWSRGRSEAFF

d_call: -
clone_size: -
j_call: TRBJ2-3
v_call: TRBV23-1
cdr3_nt: TGCGCCAGCAGTCAATCGAAGGGGGAAACAGATACGCAGTATTTT
cdr3_aa: CASSQSKGETDTQYF

d_call: TRBD1
clone_size: -
j_call: TRBJ1-2
v_call: TRBV5-8
cdr3_nt: TGTGCCAGCAGCTTGGTGGGGGACAGGGTCGATGGCTACACCTTC
cdr3_aa: CASSLVGDRVDGYTF

d_call: TRBD2
clone_size: once
j_call: TRBJ2-3
v_call: TRBV3-1/TRBV3-2
cdr3_nt: TGTGCCAGCAGCCAAGCTTCCCGGGGACTAGCGGTTAGGGGTACGCAGTATTTT
cdr3_aa: CASSQASRGLAVRGTQYF

d_call: TRBD1
clone_size: -
j_call: TRBJ1-6
v_call: TRBV27
cdr3_nt: TGTGCCAGCAGTTTGGACAGGGGCCCCAATTCACCCCTCCACTTT
cdr3_aa: CASSLDRGPNSPLHF

d_call: TRBD1
clone_size: -
j_call: TRBJ1-1
v_call: TRBV7-8
cdr3_nt: TGTGCCAGCAGCTTAGCAGGGGGCGGGAACACTGAAGCTTTCTTT
cdr3_aa: CASSLAGGGNTEAFF

d_call: TRBD1
clone_size: -
j_call: TRBJ1-5
v_call: TRBV19
cdr3_nt: TGTGCCAGTAAGTTAGGGACAGGGGCTTATCAGCCCCAGCATTTT
cdr3_aa: CASKLGTGAYQPQHF

d_call: -
clone_size: once
j_call: TRBJ2-7
v_call: TRBV11-2
cdr3_nt: TGTGCCAGCAGCTTAGGACTAGAGTCCTACGAGCAGTACTTC
cdr3_aa: CASSLGLESYEQYF

d_call: TRBD1
clone_size: -
j_call: TRBJ2-3
v_call: TRBV5-1
cdr3_nt: TGCGCCAGCAGCTCTAGACAGGGTTTAGATACGCAGTATTTT
cdr3_aa: CASSSRQGLDTQYF

d_call: -
clone_size: -
j_call: TRBJ2-7
v_call: TRBV10-1
cdr3_nt: TGCGCCAGCAGTAAGGTGAGAGGGTCTAGCTACGAGCAGTACTTC
cdr3_aa: CASSKVRGSSYEQYF

d_call: -
clone_size: -
j_call: TRBJ2-3
v_call: TRBV7-8
cdr3_nt: TGTGCCAGCAGCTTAGTACTTCCGGGGTATCCAGATACGCAGTATTTT
cdr3_aa: CASSLVLPGYPDTQYF

d_call: TRBD2
clone_size: -
j_call: TRBJ2-3
v_call: TRBV5-4
cdr3_nt: TGTGCCAGCAGCTTCCAACTAGCGGGACCCACAGATACGCAGTATTTT
cdr3_aa: CASSFQLAGPTDTQYF

d_call: TRBD1
clone_size: -
j_call: TRBJ1-2
v_call: TRBV19
cdr3_nt: TGTGCCAGTAGTATCGACAGGGCGAACTATGGCTACACCTTC
cdr3_aa: CASSIDRANYGYTF

d_call: -
clone_size: -
j_call: TRBJ2-1
v_call: TRBV4-2
cdr3_nt: TGTGCCAGCAGTCACGGAGGTCGTCTAGCGGAGCAGTTCTTC
cdr3_aa: CASSHGGRLAEQFF

d_call: TRBD2
clone_size: -
j_call: TRBJ2-5
v_call: TRBV24-1
cdr3_nt: TGTGCCACCAGTCGCGCCCCATGGGGGGGGAGGCCAGAGACCCAGTACTTC
cdr3_aa: CATSRAPWGGRPETQYF

d_call: -
clone_size: -
j_call: TRBJ2-1
v_call: TRBV9
cdr3_nt: TGTGCCAGCAGCCTATTGACAGCCTCCTACAATGAGCAGTTCTTC
cdr3_aa: CASSLLTASYNEQFF

d_call: -
clone_size: -
j_call: TRBJ2-5
v_call: TRBV7-2
cdr3_nt: TGTGCCAGCAGCTTACTCCCACGACAGGCACAAGAGACCCAGTACTTC
cdr3_aa: CASSLLPRQAQETQYF

d_call: TRBD1
clone_size: -
j_call: TRBJ2-7
v_call: TRBV7-2
cdr3_nt: TGTGCCAGCAGCTCGGACAGGGGGAACTGGTACGAGCAGTACTTC
cdr3_aa: CASSSDRGNWYEQYF

d_call: -
clone_size: once
j_call: TRBJ2-7
v_call: TRBV6-5
cdr3_nt: TGTGCCAGCAGTACGGGATTCTTGGGCGAGCAGTACTTC
cdr3_aa: CASSTGFLGEQYF

d_call: -
clone_size: -
j_call: TRBJ1-3
v_call: TRBV4-2
cdr3_nt: TGTGCCAGCAGCTCGGACAGTTCTGGAAACACCATATATTTT
cdr3_aa: CASSSDSSGNTIYF

d_call: -
clone_size: -
j_call: TRBJ2-2
v_call: TRBV7-9
cdr3_nt: TGTGCCAGCAGCCACCCGGCAGGCCCGAACACCGGGGAGCTGTTTTTT
cdr3_aa: CASSHPAGPNTGELFF

d_call: -
clone_size: -
j_call: TRBJ2-7
v_call: TRBV5-4
cdr3_nt: TGTGCCAGCAGGTACTACGAGCAGTACTTC
cdr3_aa: CASRYYEQYF

d_call: TRBD1
clone_size: -
j_call: TRBJ1-4
v_call: TRBV5-1
cdr3_nt: TGCGCCAGCAGTTATAACAGGGGGACCGATGAAAAACTGTTTTTT
cdr3_aa: CASSYNRGTDEKLFF

d_call: TRBD1
clone_size: -
j_call: TRBJ2-6
v_call: TRBV5-8
cdr3_nt: TGTGCCAGCAGCCTTGGACAGGCTGGGGCCAACGTCCTGACTTTC
cdr3_aa: CASSLGQAGANVLTF

d_call: -
clone_size: -
j_call: TRBJ2-6
v_call: TRBV7-8
cdr3_nt: TGTGCCAGCAGCTTAGAAGACAGAGGTACTGGGGCCAACGTCCTGACTTTC
cdr3_aa: CASSLEDRGTGANVLTF

d_call: -
clone_size: -
j_call: TRBJ2-3
v_call: TRBV12-3/TRBV12-4
cdr3_nt: TGTGCCAGCAGCGAAGCACGCACGCAGTATTTT
cdr3_aa: CASSEARTQYF

d_call: -
clone_size: -
j_call: TRBJ1-2
v_call: TRBV7-2
cdr3_nt: TGTGCCAGCAGCTCCGGGATCCTATATGGCTACACCTTC
cdr3_aa: CASSSGILYGYTF

d_call: -
clone_size: -
j_call: TRBJ1-2
v_call: TRBV24-1
cdr3_nt: TGTGCCACCAGTGATCTCTATGGCTACACCTTC
cdr3_aa: CATSDLYGYTF

d_call: -
clone_size: -
j_call: TRBJ2-7
v_call: TRBV29-1
cdr3_nt: TGCAGCGCCCGGCAGGGTTACGAGCAGTACTTC
cdr3_aa: CSARQGYEQYF

d_call: TRBD1
clone_size: -
j_call: TRBJ1-2
v_call: TRBV2
cdr3_nt: TGTGCCAGCAGTGAAGCGCGAGGGGGCGGCGGCTACACCTTC
cdr3_aa: CASSEARGGGGYTF

d_call: -
clone_size: -
j_call: TRBJ2-1
v_call: TRBV12-5
cdr3_nt: TGTGCTAGTGGTTTGGTAGAGTTAGGAGGCCCCGGCAATGAGCAGTTCTTC
cdr3_aa: CASGLVELGGPGNEQFF

d_call: -
clone_size: few
j_call: TRBJ1-2
v_call: TRBV5-5
cdr3_nt: TGTGCCAGCAGCTGGGCCCCTCCAGGAAACTATGGCTACACCTTC
cdr3_aa: CASSWAPPGNYGYTF

d_call: -
clone_size: -
j_call: TRBJ1-4
v_call: TRBV5-4
cdr3_nt: TGTGCCAGCAGCCGTCAGGAAACTAATGAAAAACTGTTTTTT
cdr3_aa: CASSRQETNEKLFF

d_call: -
clone_size: -
j_call: TRBJ1-6
v_call: TRBV15
cdr3_nt: TGTGCCACCAGCAGAGCTCCTAGCTCCTATAATTCACCCCTCCACTTT
cdr3_aa: CATSRAPSSYNSPLHF

d_call: TRBD1
clone_size: -
j_call: TRBJ1-2
v_call: TRBV19
cdr3_nt: TGTGCCAGTACCCTGGGACAGGTTAACTATGGCTACACCTTC
cdr3_aa: CASTLGQVNYGYTF

d_call: TRBD1
clone_size: -
j_call: TRBJ2-1
v_call: TRBV4-1
cdr3_nt: TGCGCCAGCAGCCAAGAGGGACAGGCCCGAATTGGTGAGCAGTTCTTC
cdr3_aa: CASSQEGQARIGEQFF

d_call: -
clone_size: once
j_call: TRBJ2-1
v_call: TRBV4-3
cdr3_nt: TGCGCCAGCAGCCAAGAGTTTATAATAGGGGACAATGAGCAGTTCTTC
cdr3_aa: CASSQEFIIGDNEQFF

d_call: -
clone_size: -
j_call: TRBJ1-2
v_call: TRBV30
cdr3_nt: TGTGCCTGTTCCCCAGGGGCGCGAGGCTACACCTTC
cdr3_aa: CACSPGARGYTF